These T cell receptor beta chains were read from a single sample in a study of blood T cell repertoires in COVID-19. Using immunoSEQ multiplex PCR, the repertoire was profiled, and TCRdb retains in-frame clones only, with some absent. The sample lists some 180,000 clones; 75% to 90% were seen once. The source material was peripheral blood. These receptors all stem from a man aged 55 to 70 with acute or convalescent COVID-19. The CDR3 runs from the conserved cysteine through the conserved F or W. The D gene is left open where the match is weak. Expanded clones are given a class, and other clones once, few, many or no size at all.

V	D	size	J	CDR3	DNA
TRBV6-5	-	few	TRBJ1-2	CASSPDSPSNYGYTF	TGTGCCAGCAGCCCGGACAGTCCTTCTAACTATGGCTACACCTTC
TRBV12-3/TRBV12-4	-	-	TRBJ2-1	CASSLPYNEQFF	TGTGCCAGCAGTTTACCTTACAATGAGCAGTTCTTC
TRBV5-1	TRBD2	-	TRBJ2-5	CASSPTSGAQETQYF	TGCGCCAGCAGCCCGACTAGCGGGGCGCAAGAGACCCAGTACTTC
TRBV5-6	TRBD2	-	TRBJ2-3	CASSLGTSGRAVDTQYF	TGTGCCAGCAGCTTGGGGACTAGCGGGAGGGCCGTAGATACGCAGTATTTT
TRBV4-1	TRBD1	-	TRBJ1-2	CASSQRLQGAKGYTF	TGCGCCAGCAGCCAACGTTTACAGGGGGCGAAGGGCTACACCTTC
TRBV5-5	-	-	TRBJ2-1	CASSSLPSADSYNEQFF	TGTGCCAGCAGCTCCTTACCCAGCGCCGACTCCTACAATGAGCAGTTCTTC
TRBV2	TRBD2	-	TRBJ2-1	CASRAAGGAYNEQFF	TGTGCCAGCAGGGCCGCCGGGGGGGCCTACAATGAGCAGTTCTTC
TRBV5-1	-	-	TRBJ1-1	CASRSGNEAFF	TGCGCCAGCAGGTCGGGGAATGAAGCTTTCTTT
TRBV5-5	-	-	TRBJ1-2	CASSSDPTAYGYTF	TGTGCCAGCAGCTCGGACCCGACAGCCTATGGCTACACCTTC
TRBV5-6	-	-	TRBJ2-1	CASSLGQLSYNEQFF	TGTGCCAGCAGCTTGGGACAGCTTTCCTACAATGAGCAGTTCTTC
TRBV2	-	-	TRBJ1-2	CASSGQTNYGYTF	TGTGCCAGCAGTGGACAGACCAACTATGGCTACACCTTC
TRBV2	-	few	TRBJ1-2	CASSLTLTGDNYGYTF	TGTGCCAGCAGCCTCACGTTAACGGGGGATAACTATGGCTACACCTTC
TRBV5-1	TRBD2	-	TRBJ2-5	CASSFGSTSGGYQETQYF	TGCGCCAGCAGCTTCGGGAGTACCTCGGGAGGATATCAAGAGACCCAGTACTTC
TRBV6-6	-	once	TRBJ1-2	CASSYSGGVYGYTF	TGTGCCAGCAGTTACTCAGGGGGAGTCTATGGCTACACCTTC